The clone carrying this T cell receptor (beta chain) was detected a few times. The antigen remains unidentified. In the PCR, 60 Vbeta and 13 Jbeta primers were used. Clones were sequenced by immunoSEQ multiplex PCR, and TCRdb holds only the in-frame ones, with some missing. The sample has 150,000 to 200,000 clones; around 80% are singletons. The data were obtained in a study of cytomegalovirus exposure and HLA in healthy donors. Study-wide results and limits: Roughly even sequencing depth across donors was the assumption behind the presence/absence analyses. The authors listed roughly 150 TCR beta chains as cytomegalovirus-associated. Earlier findings revealed that most TCR beta V segments proved productive either about 87% or about 30% of the time. Some V segments, TRBV6-2 and TRBV6-3 among them, were indistinguishable and were therefore excluded.

Trimming took off 3 bases at V and 3 bases at J, with 11 bases between the two ends. Germline V gene data show CDR1 as LNHDA and CDR2 as SQIVND (reference sequence). The CDR3 runs to 14 residues. The V gene is TRBV19, the J gene TRBJ1-1; D is ambiguous. Sequenced material: PBMCs. The TCR sequence derives from a young man in good health and CMV-seronegative. The chain's CDR3 is CASSMSGRDTEAFF. CDR3 sequence (DNA): TGTGCCAGTAGTATGTCGGGAAGGGACACTGAAGCTTTCTTT.